The next 26 T cell receptor beta chains were all read from a single sample in a study of brain T cells in children with intractable seizures. Method: immunoSEQ multiplex PCR; TCRdb's copy keeps in-frame clones and lacks some. The sample holds some 76,000 clones, approximately 94% seen once. The specimen was peripheral blood, collected at surgery. The receptor set was obtained from a boy in the first two years of life with tuberous sclerosis and intractable seizures.

The gene calls are TRBV3-1 (or the pseudogene TRBV3-2) and TRBJ2-3, with TRBD2 as a possible D gene (6 bases). This CDR3 region has 15 residues. The germline V gene encodes CDR1 LGHDT and CDR2 YNNKEL (reference sequence). Between the trimmed V and J ends, which lost 0 bases and 4 bases, there was a span of 11 bases. This chain's CDR3 is CASSQEAGSSDTQYF. CDR3 sequence (DNA): TGTGCCAGCAGCCAAGAGGCGGGGTCCTCAGATACGCAGTATTTT.

The rearrangement joins TRBV6-2 or TRBV6-3 to TRBJ2-3; TRBD2 is a possible D gene (5 bases). Germline V CDR1 and CDR2: MNHEY, SVGEGT. The ends were cut back, 6 bases at V and 2 bases at J, with 9 bases in the middle. The CDR3 extends over 13 amino acids. This chain's CDR3 is CASSLRDTDTQYF. The CDR3 nucleotides read TGTGCCAGCAGCCTGAGGGACACAGATACGCAGTATTTT.

V and J are TRBV4-1 and TRBJ1-2; 7 bases match TRBD1. CDR3 size: 14 residues. With V trimmed by 0 bases and J by 5 bases, 3 bases remained unmatched. Germline V gene sequence: CDR1 MGHRA, CDR2 YSYEKL. The CDR3 region is CASSQEGQIYGYTF. In DNA, the CDR3 is TGCGCCAGCAGCCAAGAGGGACAGATATATGGCTACACCTTC.

J is TRBJ2-7 and V is TRBV30; 9 bases line up with TRBD2. The CDR3 sequence is 18 residues long. The germline V gene encodes CDR1 GTSNPN and CDR2 SVGIG (reference sequence). V was pared by 3 bases and J by 3 bases, with 18 bases of the junction left unmatched. The chain's CDR3 is CAWSNPPERLADHYEQYF. CDR3 DNA sequence: TGTGCCTGGAGCAACCCCCCGGAGAGACTAGCGGACCACTACGAGCAGTACTTC.

The chain combines TRBV11-2 with TRBJ2-5; the D is unclear. CDR1 and CDR2 (germline): SGHAT, FQNNGV. V lost 5 bases, J lost 1 base, and 14 bases lay in between. The CDR3 runs to 15 residues. This chain's CDR3 is CASSRSPTSQETQYF. DNA of the CDR3: TGTGCCAGCAGCCGCAGCCCCACGTCCCAAGAGACCCAGTACTTC.

The chain joins TRBV3-1 (or the pseudogene TRBV3-2) to TRBJ2-3, with D tentatively TRBD1 (6 bases). V lost 0 bases to trimming and J lost 0 bases, with 13 bases between them. This CDR3 has 17 residues. Germline V CDR1 and CDR2: LGHDT, YNNKEL (reference sequence). The CDR3 sequence is CASSQEGQLTSTDTQYF. CDR3 in DNA: TGTGCCAGCAGCCAAGAAGGACAGCTTACTAGCACAGATACGCAGTATTTT.

This chain connects TRBV18 to TRBJ1-2, with TRBD1 identical over 7 bases. The germline gives CDR1 KGHSH, CDR2 LQKENI. CDR3 length: 14 amino acids. The V gene end was trimmed by 1 base and the J gene end by 3 bases; junction bases not matched to a gene: 2. CDR3: CASSPRDSDYGYTF. The CDR3 nucleotides are TGTGCCAGCTCACCACGGGACAGCGACTATGGCTACACCTTC.

This clone has just a few counts. V is TRBV5-6 and J is TRBJ2-7; 7 bases are shared with TRBD2. Germline CDR1 is SGHDT and CDR2 is YYEEEE. The J segment lost 5 bases and the V segment lost 2 bases, leaving 4 bases of the junction unmatched. This CDR3 region has 13 residues. CDR3: CASSLAGTHEQYF. The CDR3 nucleotides read TGTGCCAGCAGCTTAGCGGGAACCCACGAGCAGTACTTC.

The chain couples TRBV30 to TRBJ1-5; 8 bases align to TRBD1. The CDR3 is 15 residues long. The ends lost 0 bases at V and 2 bases at J; junction bases unmatched: 3. The germline V gene encodes CDR1 GTSNPN and CDR2 SVGIG (reference sequence). In nucleotides, the CDR3 is TGTGCCTGGAGTGTCGACAGGGGAGGCAATCAGCCCCAGCATTTT. Encoded protein: CAWSVDRGGNQPQHF.

This chain uses TRBV9 with TRBJ1-2, with D possibly matching TRBD1 (6 bases). This CDR3 has 19 residues. Germline CDR1 is SGDLS and CDR2 is YYNGEE. V was pared by 0 bases and J by 4 bases, with 25 bases between. The CDR3: CASSVALRLRTATIYGYTF. CDR3 in DNA: TGTGCCAGCAGCGTAGCTTTAAGGTTAAGGACAGCTACTATCTATGGCTACACCTTC.

The chain employs TRBV12-2 and TRBJ2-7; the D call TRBD1 from the table was never checked on the DNA. TRBV12-2 is labeled a pseudogene. This CDR3 region has 16 residues. DNA for the CDR3: TGTGCAAGTCGCTCAACACGAAGGGACAGGGTGTCCGAGCAGTACTTC. This gives the protein CASRSTRRDRVSEQYF.

This chain's CDR3 is CASSYGTTGNTIYF. The DNA of the CDR3 is TGTGCCAGCAGTTACGGGACAACCGGAAACACCATATATTTT. This chain joins TRBV6-5 and TRBJ1-3; the D gene is possibly TRBD1 (6 bases). The CDR3 length is 14 residues. Germline V gene sequence: CDR1 MNHEY, CDR2 SVGAGI. Trimming left V 2 bases short and J 4 bases short, with 9 bases between.

The chain uses TRBV7-2 and TRBJ2-7; no firm D call. V was trimmed by 4 bases and J by 1 base, leaving 17 bases between them. The CDR3 covers 16 residues. Germline assignment: CDR1 SGHTA and CDR2 FQGNSA. In nucleotides, the CDR3 is TGTGCCAGCAGCTCTCAGCCGGTACAGAGTTCCTACGAGCAGTACTTC. Translated: CASSSQPVQSSYEQYF.

This clone was detected once. The chain combines TRBV2 with TRBJ2-5; TRBD2 might be the D (6 bases). Germline lookup yields CDR1 SNHLY and CDR2 FYNNEI. The ends were cut back, 2 bases at V and 7 bases at J, with 14 bases in the middle. The CDR3 is 14 residues long. The CDR3 region has the DNA TGTGCCAGCAGTGAATTGGCGGGGCGGGGGACCCAGTACTTC. Translating gives CASSELAGRGTQYF.

The chain combines TRBV7-3 with TRBJ2-1, with unresolved D. Trimming removed 8 bases at V and 0 bases at J, with 8 bases between. Germline values: CDR1 SGHTA, CDR2 FQGTGA. The CDR3 has 13 residues. The CDR3 DNA sequence: TGTGCCAGCGGTTCCAGCTCCTACAATGAGCAGTTCTTC. Amino acid sequence: CASGSSSYNEQFF.

This sequence joins TRBV28 and TRBJ2-1; 13 bases fit TRBD2. Germline CDR1 is MDHEN and CDR2 is SYDVKM. CDR3 length equals 16 residues. V trimming: 5 bases; J trimming: 3 bases; junction bases outside the gene matches: 4. The chain's CDR3 is CASSQTSGGSYNEQFF. CDR3 sequence (DNA): TGTGCCAGCAGTCAGACTAGCGGGGGGAGCTACAATGAGCAGTTCTTC.

J is TRBJ2-2 and V is TRBV5-6, with 9 nucleotides matching TRBD1. Germline V gives CDR1 SGHDT, CDR2 YYEEEE. The CDR3 sequence is 14 residues long. With V trimmed by 1 base and J by 6 bases, 1 base remained unmatched. CDR3 sequence (DNA): TGTGCCAGCAGCTTGCGACAGGGGGCCGGGGAGCTGTTTTTT. Amino acid sequence: CASSLRQGAGELFF.

The V call is TRBV7-8, the J call TRBJ1-3; no definite D call. CDR3 length: 14 residues. Germline V gives CDR1 SGHVS, CDR2 FQNEAQ. The V and J ends lost 4 bases and 4 bases respectively, with 11 bases between them. The CDR3 loop reads CASSWRGLGNTIYF. CDR3 DNA: TGTGCCAGCAGCTGGCGGGGTTTGGGAAACACCATATATTTT.

The chain uses TRBV5-1 and TRBJ1-2, with D perhaps TRBD1 (5 bases). The CDR3 is 14 residues long. V was pared by 2 bases and J by 4 bases, with 12 bases between. Germline V gives CDR1 SGHRS, CDR2 YFSETQ. CDR3 region: CASSLSGPGYGYTF. CDR3 nucleotides: TGCGCCAGCAGCTTATCAGGGCCGGGCTATGGCTACACCTTC.

The chain employs TRBV3-1 (or the pseudogene TRBV3-2) and TRBJ2-2; 9 bases agree with TRBD2. The CDR3 sequence is 18 residues long. Germline CDR1 reads LGHDT; CDR2 reads YNNKEL (reference sequence). V was pared by 2 bases and J by 5 bases, with 12 bases of the junction left unmatched. CDR3 protein: CASSQRFSLAGGTGELFF. DNA of the CDR3: TGTGCCAGCAGCCAAAGATTTTCCCTCGCGGGGGGGACCGGGGAGCTGTTTTTT.

The V gene is TRBV5-1, the J gene TRBJ2-1; no clear D. The CDR3 consists of 15 residues. Trimming cost V 6 bases and J 0 bases, with 13 bases left between them. Germline loops: CDR1 SGHRS, CDR2 YFSETQ. The CDR3 nucleotides are TGCGCCAGCACCCAGCTGCTGAGCTCCTACAATGAGCAGTTCTTC. The encoded protein is CASTQLLSSYNEQFF.

The V gene is TRBV7-9, the J gene TRBJ2-3, with 13 bases aligning to TRBD2. With 5 bases clipped from V and 2 bases from J, the junction kept 10 bases outside the gene matches. CDR1 is SEHNR, CDR2 FQNEAQ, per germline (reference sequence). This CDR3 contains 18 residues. CDR3 amino acids: CASSARLAGGSTTDTQYF. The DNA of the CDR3 is TGTGCCAGCAGCGCCAGACTAGCGGGGGGATCTACCACAGATACGCAGTATTTT.

The chain has TRBV3-1 (or the pseudogene TRBV3-2) and TRBJ2-7; the D is unclear. There are 14 residues in the CDR3. The V gene's germline CDR1 is LGHDT and CDR2 YNNKEL (reference sequence). The V end lost 3 bases, the J end lost 0 bases, and 9 bases lay between the germline ends. CDR3 loop: CASSHSRSSYEQYF. DNA of the CDR3: TGTGCCAGCAGCCACTCGCGGAGCTCCTACGAGCAGTACTTC.

The genes are TRBV27 and TRBJ2-1; a possible D gene is TRBD2 (5 bases). The CDR3 spans 15 residues. The germline V gene encodes CDR1 MNHEY and CDR2 SMNVEV (reference sequence). V lost 3 bases and J lost 4, with 13 bases in between. The CDR3 region is CASSFEGLRYNEQFF. CDR3 in DNA: TGTGCCAGCAGTTTCGAGGGCCTGAGGTACAATGAGCAGTTCTTC.

The genes are TRBV30 and TRBJ1-1; D ambiguous. The germline V and J ends were trimmed by 1 base and 0 bases, with 9 bases remaining between them. Germline V gives CDR1 GTSNPN, CDR2 SVGIG (reference sequence). The CDR3 sequence is 14 residues long. CDR3 DNA: TGTGCCTGGAGTGACGGACTGTTGAACACTGAAGCTTTCTTT. Its protein product is CAWSDGLLNTEAFF.

The chain links TRBV2 to TRBJ2-7; 12 nucleotides agree with TRBD2. The CDR3 is 18 residues long. After removal of 9 bases from V and 4 bases from J, the junction contained 19 bases not matched to a gene. From germline, CDR1 is SNHLY and CDR2 FYNNEI. The CDR3 DNA is TGTGCCAGGAACGCCCCCGGTCTAGCGGGAGGGGCCGGGTACGAGCAGTACTTC. Translating gives CARNAPGLAGGAGYEQYF.